What follows describes a single TCR beta chain. No antigen is known for it. Assay used: immunoSEQ multiplex PCR; TCRdb lists only in-frame clones, some missing. The table has some 180,000 clones, roughly 81% seen once; the top ten hold around 1.3%. The data were obtained in a study of cytomegalovirus exposure and HLA in healthy donors. Overall study results and limits: Despite most TCR sequences being rare, some public TCRs occurred in many donors. Listed as cytomegalovirus-associated were 150 to 200 TCR beta chains. Subsequent analysis revealed that first-cohort TCR clusters tended to co-occur in the 90 to 150 validation repertoires.

J was trimmed by 2 bases and V by 2 bases; bases with no gene match: 8. Germline V CDR1 and CDR2: SNHLY, FYNNEI. This CDR3 has 18 residues. The V call is TRBV2, the J call TRBJ1-5; TRBD1 aligns across 11 bases. Sequenced input: PBMCs. The clonotype was recovered from a woman in her twenties or thirties in good health and CMV-seronegative. The DNA of the CDR3 is TGTGCCAGCAGTGAAACCGGACAGGGGGCCGCAGGCAATCAGCCCCAGCATTTT. Amino acids: CASSETGQGAAGNQPQHF.